This T cell receptor beta chain was observed in a study of blood T cell repertoires in COVID-19 (dated by TCRdb to about 2020). In the study overall: Samples from collaborators originated in the United States, Italy and Spain and spanned both the acute and convalescent phases of COVID-19. Subjects who had been exposed to COVID-19, were actively infected with it, or had recovered from it provided the deeply sampled blood TCRbeta repertoires that made up the dataset. The prospective study material was composed of cDNA or gDNA derived from T cells, B-cell-depleted T cells, or PBMCs. The repertoires were released in a freely available public database meant as a resource for research on the immune response to SARS-CoV-2. HLA class I and class II types, where available, came from metadata supplied by the sample provider rather than from assay-based typing. Nearly every sample came with metadata listing a de-identified subject ID, COVID-19 status, age in years and sex. The samples were drawn from the first 160 participants of the ongoing ImmuneRACE study and from 1,200 or so subjects provided by 6 global collaborators.

The CDR3 covers 15 residues, taking in both the cysteine and the phenylalanine. The entry retains the CDR3 DNA only, 45 bases that are in frame from base 1. Reading the germline V gene gives CDR1 MDHEN and CDR2 SYDVKM. V sheds 4 bases and J sheds 2 bases, leaving 9 bases between their ends. Details on this clone: This clone's antigen is unknown. No qualities accompany the bases; no much larger clone lies one base away.

The paper's findings and limits, for the study overall: The quantity of clinical and demographic metadata differed by source and by participant and was supplied without curation.

Whole blood was collected in K2EDTA tubes by collaborating institutions according to the institutions' own protocols. For TCRbeta analysis, collaborator samples were shipped as frozen whole blood, as isolated PBMCs, or as DNA extracted from either sample type. TCRbeta CDR3 regions were amplified from genomic DNA by means of the immunoSEQ Assay, a bias-controlled multiplex PCR. In the paper's pipeline: The number of nucleated cells in each sample was estimated from the amplification of reference gene primers within the assay. Sequence reads were collapsed and filtered to measure the absolute abundance of every unique TCRbeta CDR3 rearrangement. Productive Simpson clonality was computed per sample as the square root of Simpson's diversity index over productive rearrangements. TCRdb took this table from immuneACCESS and kept in-frame rearrangements with V and J called. Such tables lack part of the clones; where checked against another copy, unresolved V genes explain under half of the gap, and the rest is unexplained. For V, J and clone size, that table is used; D and trimming come from the DNA. A total of more than 70,000 clones appear in this sample, nearly 90% of them only once. The biggest ten clones account for approximately 8.9% of the sample.

Sample: peripheral blood. The chain employs TRBV28 and TRBJ2-6; the D gene assignment is ambiguous. The clonotype comes from a man aged 45-65 years with acute or convalescent COVID-19. CDR3 loop: CASSSHSTGANVLTF. The bases are TGTGCCAGCAGTTCCCACAGTACTGGGGCCAACGTCCTGACTTTC.